One TCR beta chain is described in this entry. Its target is unknown. This sample was included in a study of monozygotic twins with cystic fibrosis. From germline, CDR1 is LNHDA and CDR2 SQIVND (reference sequence). With 1 base clipped from V and 8 bases from J, the junction kept 8 bases outside the gene matches. The CDR3 has 15 residues. Method: immunoSEQ multiplex PCR; TCRdb's copy keeps in-frame clones and lacks some. The table shows 20,000 to 25,000 clones, with 97% occurring only once. Study outcomes and limitations: Clonality was generally low (median approximately 0.0088), higher in the most severe patients.

This rearrangement joins TRBV19 to TRBJ1-2; 9 nucleotides line up with TRBD1. This receptor was taken from a girl aged 5-17 years with cystic fibrosis. The sequenced material came from blood. The CDR3 DNA reads as TGTGCCAGTAGTATAGGTCCGGGACAGGGCAGCGGCTACACCTTC. Translated, it gives CASSIGPGQGSGYTF.